This is a list of T cell receptor beta chains from one sample in a study of blood T cells in healthy people across ages. MiXCR, run by TCRdb on the 5' RACE reads, gives a single entry per CDR3 protein. The sample gives roughly 730,000 distinct CDR3 sequences, around three fifths of which show up once; more than 25% is in the top ten. The sample comprised blood. The receptors derive from a man aged 35-49 years in good health. The CDR3 runs from the conserved cysteine through the conserved F or W. A D gene is named only where the DNA matches it firmly. Clone size is stated in some rows and not others, as once, few, many or a class when expanded.

D	length	V	size	J	CDR3	DNA
TRBD1	16	TRBV6-1	.	TRBJ1-6	CASSSQGTGINSPLHF	TGTGCCAGCAGTTCCCAAGGGACAGGGATTAATTCACCCCTCCACTTT
.	14	TRBV5-1	.	TRBJ1-1	CASSLPALNTEAFF	TGCGCCAGCAGCCTACCGGCACTAAACACTGAAGCTTTCTTT
TRBD1	16	TRBV20-1	.	TRBJ1-2	CSARVPGTGGSYGYTF	TGCAGTGCTAGGGTTCCCGGGACAGGGGGCTCCTATGGCTACACCTTC
.	11	TRBV2	few	TRBJ1-2	CASRDYYGYTF	TGTGCCTCCCGGGATTACTATGGCTACACCTTC
TRBD2	16	TRBV5-1	once	TRBJ2-1	CASSQGLAGASEGQFF	TGCGCCAGCAGCCAGGGACTAGCGGGAGCCTCGGAGGGGCAGTTCTTC
TRBD2	16	TRBV7-3	.	TRBJ2-7	CASRPHSGVTYNEQYF	TGTGCCAGCAGGCCGCATAGCGGGGTCACCTACAATGAGCAGTACTTC
.	16	TRBV5-1	.	TRBJ2-4	CASSPGLRLRVNIQYF	TGCGCCAGCAGCCCGGGACTGCGCCTTCGGGTAAACATTCAGTACTTC
TRBD2	15	TRBV5-5	.	TRBJ2-1	CASSLVTSGNNEQFF	TGTGCCAGCAGCTTGGTCACTAGCGGAAACAATGAGCAGTTCTTC
TRBD1	14	TRBV6-6	.	TRBJ2-1	CASGGQGSYNEQFF	TGTGCCAGCGGGGGACAGGGATCCTACAATGAGCAGTTCTTC
.	14	TRBV7-2	.	TRBJ1-1	CASSLDRAKSEAFF	TGTGCCAGCAGCTTAGACCGGGCTAAATCTGAAGCTTTCTTT
.	14	TRBV7-9	.	TRBJ2-7	CACSLGGQDYEQYF	TGTGCCTGCAGCTTAGGGGGACAAGACTACGAGCAGTACTTC
.	14	TRBV6-6	few	TRBJ2-5	CASRRSRDSETQYF	TGTGCCAGCAGACGGTCCCGGGACTCGGAGACCCAGTACTTC
.	11	TRBV29-1	.	TRBJ1-2	CSVVQGPGYTF	TGCAGCGTTGTACAGGGCCCTGGCTACACCTTC
TRBD1	16	TRBV20-1	.	TRBJ1-2	CSARQVDRVDGYGYTF	TGCAGTGCCAGGCAAGTAGACAGGGTCGACGGCTATGGCTACACCTTC
.	15	TRBV7-2	.	TRBJ2-7	CASSLRGGTPYEQYF	TGTGCCAGCAGCCTTCGAGGTGGGACGCCCTACGAGCAGTACTTC
TRBD2	14	TRBV6-4	.	TRBJ2-3	CASSDRGGLDTQYF	TGTGCCAGCAGTGACCGGGGGGGCTTAGATACGCAGTATTTT
TRBD2	15	TRBV9	few	TRBJ2-7	CASSVDPSGVYEQYF	TGTGCCAGCAGCGTAGACCCTAGCGGGGTCTACGAGCAGTACTTC
.	11	TRBV7-9	.	TRBJ2-6	CASSLGDILTF	TGTGCCAGCAGCTTAGGTGATATCCTGACTTTC
.	16	TRBV10-3	few	TRBJ2-3	CAISDVRKGDSDTQYF	TGTGCCATCAGTGATGTTAGGAAAGGGGACTCGGATACGCAGTATTTT
.	12	TRBV3-1	.	TRBJ2-3	CASSLHPDTQYF	TGTGCCAGCAGCCTCCACCCAGATACGCAGTATTTT
.	16	TRBV5-1	.	TRBJ1-6	CASSLLGDTQSSPLHF	TGCGCCAGCAGCTTGTTGGGGGATACGCAAAGTTCACCCCTCCACTTT
.	16	TRBV24-1	.	TRBJ2-7	CATSVPRAKRGYEQYF	TGTGCCACCAGTGTCCCTCGTGCGAAGAGGGGCTACGAGCAGTACTTC
.	14	TRBV20-1	.	TRBJ2-3	CSASDPRGSDTQYF	TGCAGTGCTAGTGACCCTCGGGGATCAGATACGCAGTATTTT
TRBD2	14	TRBV6-1	.	TRBJ2-1	CASATSAHSYEQFF	TGTGCCAGCGCTACTAGCGCCCACTCCTACGAGCAGTTCTTC
.	11	TRBV20-1	.	TRBJ2-5	CSATHQETQYF	TGCAGTGCTACACACCAAGAGACCCAGTACTTC
.	14	TRBV24-1	.	TRBJ2-1	CATSKTGSYNEQFF	TGTGCCACCAGTAAGACAGGTAGTTACAATGAGCAGTTCTTC
TRBD1	16	TRBV6-5	.	TRBJ2-5	CASSPPSLDRDRTQYF	TGTGCCAGCAGTCCACCCTCTTTGGACAGGGACAGGACCCAGTACTTC
.	16	TRBV6-6	.	TRBJ1-1	CASSYSQGTSNTEAFF	TGTGCCAGCAGTTACTCCCAGGGAACATCGAACACTGAAGCTTTCTTT
TRBD1	14	TRBV18	.	TRBJ2-7	CASSTGSRGREQYF	TGTGCCAGCTCCACCGGCAGCAGGGGGCGCGAGCAGTACTTC
TRBD2	18	TRBV29-1	few	TRBJ2-5	CSVLNAAGLAGGLKTQYF	TGCAGCGTTTTAAATGCAGCGGGTCTAGCGGGGGGGTTGAAGACCCAGTACTTC
.	17	TRBV9	.	TRBJ2-5	CASSVDPPGSLAETQYF	TGTGCCAGCAGCGTAGACCCGCCAGGGTCGTTGGCGGAGACCCAGTACTTC
TRBD1	14	TRBV6-6	.	TRBJ1-2	CASSARTGARGYTF	TGTGCCAGCAGTGCCCGTACAGGGGCGAGGGGCTACACCTTC
.	10	TRBV28	.	TRBJ2-1	CASGFRVQFF	TGTGCCAGCGGATTCAGGGTACAGTTCTTC